This TCR beta chain was recovered during a study of Ad26.COV2.S vaccination and SARS-CoV-2 variants. Across the whole study: Donor was assigned to the Ad26.COV2.S arm of trial COV1001. Study results and caveats: People given the vaccine had a wider spike-specific TCR breadth than placebo recipients did.

Treatment: some 20 received Ad26.COV2.S at low or high dose, single or two shots; about 5 received placebo; per-sample allocation not given. The samples date from day 63 after the first vaccine or placebo injection. Comments on this clone: Its antigen is currently unknown.

The V gene lost 5 bases and the J gene lost 1 base, with 10 bases spanning the gap. The CDR3 consists of 13 residues. Germline CDR1 SGHTS, CDR2 YDEGEE. TCRdb's table, derived via immunoSEQ multiplex PCR, lists solely in-frame clones and lacks some. Seen here are 440,000 or so clones, around 91% observed once, and the top ten hold about 4.1%. This material consisted of peripheral blood, taken in a trial of Ad26.COV2.S vaccine versus placebo. This chain uses TRBV5-8 with TRBJ2-7; D call uncertain. The sequence was collected from a person aged 18-65 years who received the Ad26.COV2.S COVID-19 vaccine or a placebo. The CDR3 loop reads CASRSVRSYEQYF. The CDR3 DNA reads TGTGCCAGCAGGTCCGTGAGATCCTACGAGCAGTACTTC.